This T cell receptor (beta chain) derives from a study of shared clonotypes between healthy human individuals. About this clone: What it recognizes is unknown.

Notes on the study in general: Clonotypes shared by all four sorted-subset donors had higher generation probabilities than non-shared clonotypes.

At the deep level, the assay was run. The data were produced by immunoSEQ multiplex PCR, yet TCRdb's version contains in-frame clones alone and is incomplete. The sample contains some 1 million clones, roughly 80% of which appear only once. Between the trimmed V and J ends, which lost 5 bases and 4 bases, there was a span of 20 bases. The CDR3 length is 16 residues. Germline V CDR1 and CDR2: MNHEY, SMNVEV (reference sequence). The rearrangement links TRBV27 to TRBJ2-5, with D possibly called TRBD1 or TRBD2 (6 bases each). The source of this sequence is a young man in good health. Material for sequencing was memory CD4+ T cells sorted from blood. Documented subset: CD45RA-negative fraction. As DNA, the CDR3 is TGTGCCAGCAGTCCGATCGAATTAGGAGGGGGAGAGACCCAGTACTTC. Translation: CASSPIELGGGETQYF.